The 25 T cell receptor beta chains below all came from one sample that was sequenced in a study of blood T cell repertoires in COVID-19. TCRdb's copy holds only in-frame clones and misses some; the assay was immunoSEQ multiplex PCR. Of tens of thousands of clones in the sample, roughly three quarters were seen once. Sequencing was carried out using peripheral blood. The source of these receptors is a woman of 80 years or more with acute or convalescent COVID-19.

This clone showed up just a few times. Additional DNA sequences in this sample encode the identical CDR3. The chain carries TRBV28 and TRBJ2-7, with TRBD2 identical over 11 bases. Looked up from germline, CDR1 is MDHEN and CDR2 is SYDVKM. After removal of 5 bases from V and 1 base from J, the junction contained 4 bases not matched to a gene. The CDR3 runs 15 residues. This CDR3 reads CASSPGTSGSYEQYF. The CDR3 DNA sequence: TGTGCCAGCAGTCCTGGGACTAGCGGATCCTACGAGCAGTACTTC. Drawing the rest from reference TRBV28 and TRBJ2-7, the complete variable domain is DVKVTQSSRYLVKRTGEKVFLECVQDMDHENMFWYRQDPGLGLRLIYFSYDVKMKEKGDIPEGYSVSREKKERFSLILESASTNQTSMYLCASSPGTSGSYEQYFGPGTRLTVT.

J is TRBJ2-1 and V is TRBV5-5; the match to TRBD2 covers 10 bases. Germline trimming cut 0 bases from V and 8 bases from J; bases unmatched to any gene: 5. The CDR3 runs 15 residues. Germline loops: CDR1 SGHKS, CDR2 YYEKEE (reference sequence). CDR3 residues: CASSLVGAGGYEQFF. CDR3 DNA sequence: TGTGCCAGCAGCTTGGTGGGAGCGGGAGGGTATGAGCAGTTCTTC.

This chain uses TRBV18 with TRBJ2-7, with TRBD2 as a possible D gene (5 bases). The CDR3 contains 14 residues. The V gene lost 5 bases and the J gene lost 5 bases, with 16 bases spanning the gap. Germline V gene lookup returns CDR1 KGHSH and CDR2 LQKENI. DNA of the CDR3: TGTGCCAGCTCATTTAACGGGAAGGCGGACGAGCAGTACTTC. Residues: CASSFNGKADEQYF.

The CDR3 nucleotides read TGTGCCAGCTCAGGGACTAGCGGGAGAGATGAGCAGTTCTTC. Protein product: CASSGTSGRDEQFF. The chain carries TRBV18 and TRBJ2-1, with TRBD2 matching 14 bases. With V trimmed by 5 bases and J by 8 bases, 2 bases remained unmatched. The CDR3 totals 14 residues. Germline V gene data show CDR1 as KGHSH and CDR2 as LQKENI.

This chain links TRBV5-1 with TRBJ2-4; TRBD2 aligns across 8 bases. Germline-derived CDR1 and CDR2 are SGHRS and YFSETQ. The J segment lost 3 bases and the V segment lost 0 bases, leaving 8 bases of the junction unmatched. The CDR3 sequence is 17 residues long. The CDR3 here is CASSLAGLASNKNIQYF. The CDR3 DNA reads as TGCGCCAGCAGCTTGGCTGGACTAGCCAGTAACAAAAACATTCAGTACTTC.

This chain links TRBV2 with TRBJ2-4; TRBD1 might be the D (5 bases). The ends were cut back, 6 bases at V and 13 bases at J, with 16 bases in the middle. This CDR3 is 12 amino acids long. From germline, CDR1 is SNHLY and CDR2 FYNNEI. The CDR3, as DNA: TGTGCCAGCAGAACAAGACAGTCTAGACAGTACTTC. Protein sequence: CASRTRQSRQYF. Using reference TRBV2 and TRBJ2-4 for the parts outside the CDR3, the full variable domain is EPEVTQTPSHQVTQMGQEVILRCVPISNHLYFYWYRQILGQKVEFLVSFYNNEISEKSEIFDDQFSVERPDGSNFTLKIRSTKLEDSAMYFCASRTRQSRQYFGAGTRLSVL.

The CDR3 region has the DNA TGTGCCTGCAACAGGAACAATGAGCAGTTCTTC. Its protein is CACNRNNEQFF. The chain couples TRBV30 to TRBJ2-1, with D perhaps TRBD1 (5 bases). CDR1 GTSNPN and CDR2 SVGIG come from the germline V gene (reference sequence). This CDR3 contains 11 residues. Deletions cut 6 bases from V and 5 bases from J, with 8 bases between.

V usage is TRBV19 and J usage is TRBJ2-7, with D possibly matching TRBD1 (7 bases). The CDR3 spans 16 residues. Trimming removed 7 bases at V and 5 bases at J, with 24 bases between. Germline values: CDR1 LNHDA, CDR2 SQIVND (reference sequence). The CDR3 loop is CASTPGTSAGGHEQYF. The CDR3 DNA sequence: TGTGCCAGTACCCCGGGTACGTCAGCAGGGGGGCACGAGCAGTACTTC.

Only a few counts were recorded for this clone. The gene calls are TRBV5-1 and TRBJ2-1, with a possible D match to TRBD2 (6 bases). The CDR3 spans 15 residues. Per germline, CDR1 SGHRS and CDR2 YFSETQ. The V end was cut by 0 bases, the J end by 3 bases, with 10 bases between. The CDR3 bases are TGCGCCAGCAGCTTGGGCGGGGAGCGCTACAATGAGCAGTTCTTC. Translating gives CASSLGGERYNEQFF.

This chain connects TRBV28 to TRBJ1-2, with a tentative D call TRBD1 (6 bases). V was shortened by 2 bases and J by 3 bases, with 7 bases between the two germline ends. From germline, CDR1 is MDHEN and CDR2 SYDVKM. The CDR3 contains 13 residues. DNA of the CDR3: TGTGCCAGCAGTTTAGCAGGGGACTATGGCTACACCTTC. This codes for CASSLAGDYGYTF.

The V and J genes are TRBV7-2 and TRBJ2-3; perhaps TRBD2 as D (5 bases). V lost 7 bases, J lost 2 bases, and 13 bases lay in between. This CDR3 is 14 amino acids long. Germline V gives CDR1 SGHTA, CDR2 FQGNSA. For the CDR3, the DNA is TGTGCCAGCATCCTGACTACCTACACAGATACGCAGTATTTT. It translates to CASILTTYTDTQYF.

The chain recombines TRBV9 with TRBJ2-1; D not certain. The germline V gene has CDR1 SGDLS and CDR2 YYNGEE. The CDR3 length is 15 residues. Trimming cost V 4 bases and J 2 bases, with 13 bases left between them. DNA for the CDR3: TGTGCCAGCAGCCCCTCAGCGATTACCTACAATGAGCAGTTCTTC. The encoded protein is CASSPSAITYNEQFF.

This clone has a single count. V is TRBV27 and J is TRBJ1-6, with TRBD1 identical over 8 bases. The V segment lost 4 bases and the J segment 6 bases; nucleotides outside the gene matches: 5. Per the germline V gene, CDR1 is MNHEY and CDR2 is SMNVEV (reference sequence). CDR3 length: 15 residues. CDR3: CASSSRTGRNSPLHF. The CDR3 bases are TGTGCCAGCAGTTCGCGGACAGGGCGTAATTCACCCCTCCACTTT.

This clone has just a few counts. This chain uses TRBV7-8 with TRBJ1-1; 7 bases line up with TRBD1. This CDR3 is built from 15 residues. CDR1 SGHVS and CDR2 FQNEAQ come from the germline V gene. J gave up 4 bases and V 2 bases, and 7 bases lay outside the gene matches. CDR3 protein: CASSLLPRGSTEAFF. The CDR3 DNA follows: TGTGCCAGCAGCTTACTCCCCAGGGGGTCCACTGAAGCTTTCTTT. The whole variable domain, filled in from reference TRBV7-8 and TRBJ1-1, reads GAGVSQSPRYKVAKRGQDVALRCDPISGHVSLFWYQQALGQGPEFLTYFQNEAQLDKSGLPSDRFFAERPEGSVSTLKIQRTQQEDSAVYLCASSLLPRGSTEAFFGQGTRLTVV.

The V gene is TRBV7-9, the J gene TRBJ2-7; no firm D call. The V gene's germline CDR1 is SEHNR and CDR2 FQNEAQ (reference sequence). This CDR3 region has 11 residues. Trimming cost V 5 bases and J 6 bases, with 8 bases left between them. The CDR3 DNA reads TGTGCCAGCAGCAAAGTCGGCGAGCAGTACTTC. This codes for CASSKVGEQYF.

About this clone: The limits of the CDR3 on the DNA are not certain, so only TCRdb's listed CDR3 is given. The chain is built from TRBV27 and TRBJ2-5; the D call TRBD2 from the table was never checked on the DNA. Germline V gene data show CDR1 as MNHEY and CDR2 as SMNVEV (reference sequence). The CDR3 sequence runs 16 residues, both termini included. The CDR3 here is CASSTSTSGGEETQYF.

V and J are TRBV5-4 and TRBJ2-2; TRBD1 matches 8 bases. Germline CDR1 SGHNT, CDR2 YYREEE (reference sequence). This CDR3 has 18 amino acids. V trimming: 4 bases; J trimming: 1 base; junction bases outside the gene matches: 12. CDR3: CASSKYQQGGRNTGELFF. CDR3 coding DNA: TGTGCCAGCAGCAAATATCAACAGGGGGGCCGGAACACCGGGGAGCTGTTTTTT.

This rearrangement joins TRBV11-3 to TRBJ2-2; 10 nucleotides match TRBD1. Germline loops: CDR1 SGHNT, CDR2 YENEEA. The CDR3 covers 16 residues. V was pared by 4 bases and J by 6 bases, with 8 bases of the junction left unmatched. CDR3 amino acids: CASSYRPGQGAGELFF. In DNA form, the CDR3 reads TGTGCCAGCAGCTACCGACCTGGACAGGGGGCCGGGGAGCTGTTTTTT. Full variable domain (outside the CDR3, taken from reference TRBV11-3 and TRBJ2-2): EAGVVQSPRYKIIEKKQPVAFWCNPISGHNTLYWYLQNLGQGPELLIRYENEEAVDDSQLPKDRFSAERLKGVDSTLKIQPAELGDSAVYLCASSYRPGQGAGELFFGEGSRLTVL.

V gene TRBV3-1 (or the pseudogene TRBV3-2) combines with J gene TRBJ2-1; no definite D call. Trimming removed 2 bases from V and 3 bases from J, with 8 bases in between. Germline V gene sequence: CDR1 LGHDT, CDR2 YNNKEL (reference sequence). CDR3 size: 14 residues. CDR3: CASSQPPSYNEQFF. CDR3 DNA sequence: TGTGCCAGCAGCCAACCGCCTAGCTACAATGAGCAGTTCTTC.

In this sample, this clone turned up once. The V call is TRBV7-9, the J call TRBJ2-7; 7 bases are shared with TRBD1. Trimming took 1 base from V and 5 from J; bases not matched to a gene: 5. The CDR3 is 14 amino acids. Germline CDR1 is SEHNR and CDR2 is FQNEAQ (reference sequence). The CDR3 bases are TGTGCCAGCAGCTTAGACAGGGGCGTGCACGAGCAGTACTTC. Its translation: CASSLDRGVHEQYF.

The chain couples TRBV7-2 to TRBJ1-5, with D unresolved. The V gene lost 6 bases and the J gene lost 7 bases, with 13 bases spanning the gap. Germline values: CDR1 SGHTA, CDR2 FQGNSA. The length of the CDR3 is 13 residues. The CDR3 nucleotides read TGTGCCAGCAGTAACGGGGTGGACCAGCCCCAGCATTTT. This encodes CASSNGVDQPQHF. The whole variable domain, remainder taken from reference TRBV7-2 and TRBJ1-5, is GAGVSQSPSNKVTEKGKDVELRCDPISGHTALYWYRQSLGQGLEFLIYFQGNSAPDKSGLPSDRFSAERTGGSVSTLTIQRTQQEDSAVYLCASSNGVDQPQHFGDGTRLSIL.

V and J are TRBV5-4 and TRBJ2-5, with 7 bases fitting TRBD2. The V gene end was trimmed by 2 bases and the J gene end by 3 bases; junction bases not matched to a gene: 7. CDR1 and CDR2 (germline): SGHNT, YYREEE (reference sequence). The CDR3 spans 15 residues. The CDR3 nucleotides read TGTGCCAGCAGCTTAATCGGGCTAGCGGAAGAGACCCAGTACTTC. Its translation is CASSLIGLAEETQYF.

The chain couples TRBV18 to TRBJ1-5; D perhaps matches TRBD1 (6 bases). V was cut by 2 bases and J by 2 bases, with 7 bases left in between. This CDR3 comprises 14 residues. Germline V gives CDR1 KGHSH, CDR2 LQKENI. The CDR3 loop is CASSPRQGNQPQHF. As DNA, the CDR3 is TGTGCCAGCTCACCAAGACAGGGCAATCAGCCCCAGCATTTT.

This chain uses TRBV4-2 with TRBJ2-7; TRBD2 agrees at 9 bases. Per germline, CDR1 LGHNA and CDR2 YNFKEQ. The V segment lost 1 base and the J segment 7 bases; nucleotides outside the gene matches: 8. The CDR3 covers 15 residues. The CDR3 nucleotides read TGTGCCAGCAGCCAAGCCTTAGCGGGAGCGGGTGAGCAGTACTTC. It encodes CASSQALAGAGEQYF.

This sequence joins TRBV27 and TRBJ2-5, with D perhaps matching TRBD2 (6 bases). Germline CDR1 is MNHEY and CDR2 is SMNVEV (reference sequence). With 6 bases removed from V and 1 base from J, the gap between germline ends came to 15 bases. CDR3 length: 15 residues. CDR3 sequence: CASSRLNSGQETQYF. The CDR3 region has the DNA TGTGCCAGCAGCCGGCTCAATAGCGGCCAAGAGACCCAGTACTTC.